This TCR beta chain was captured by sequencing in a study of cytomegalovirus exposure and HLA in healthy donors. Study-wide points: Rare TCR sequences predominated, though certain public TCRs were found in many donors. Among the CMV-associated chains, a few were confirmed in vitro as specific for CMV antigens.

Unmatched junction bases numbered 2, after V lost 1 base and J lost 3 bases. This CDR3 comprises 14 residues. CDR1 is SGHAT, CDR2 FQNNGV, per germline. Sequenced by immunoSEQ multiplex PCR; TCRdb stores in-frame clones only, minus some. The sample has roughly 150,000 clones; approximately 96% are singletons. About this clone: Its target is unknown. At the DNA level, this CDR3 is encoded by other sequences in the same sample as well.

This clonotype was obtained from a woman younger than 35 in good health and CMV-seronegative. This chain joins TRBV11-2 and TRBJ1-2; 7 nucleotides agree with TRBD1. Sequencing was done on a sample of PBMCs. The CDR3 region is CASSLGDRDYGYTF. CDR3 DNA: TGTGCCAGCAGCTTAGGCGACAGGGACTATGGCTACACCTTC.